One sample yielded the 10 T cell receptor beta chains listed below, sequenced in a study of cytomegalovirus exposure and HLA in healthy donors. Primers included in the PCR were 60 Vbeta and 13 Jbeta primers. Sequencing used immunoSEQ multiplex PCR; TCRdb keeps in-frame clones, though not all of them. The sample holds a few hundred thousand clones, more than 80% seen once. The sample consisted of PBMCs. All receptors come from a man aged 25-40 years in good health and CMV-seronegative.

In its sample, this clone was seen once. The chain combines TRBV9 with TRBJ1-2; 9 bases fit TRBD1. The CDR3 loop spans 15 amino acids. CDR1 and CDR2 from the germline V gene are SGDLS and YYNGEE. V trimming: 4 bases; J trimming: 7 bases; junction bases outside the gene matches: 11. The CDR3 region has the DNA TGTGCCAGCAGCCCTCAGCAACAGGGGGCTGCTGGCTACACCTTC. It encodes CASSPQQQGAAGYTF.

The CDR3 DNA sequence: TGTGCCAGCAGCTTAGGTGGGGGGGGCAAAGATACGCAGTATTTT. It specifies CASSLGGGGKDTQYF. The chain couples TRBV7-9 to TRBJ2-3; TRBD2 might be the D (7 bases). The germline V gene has CDR1 SEHNR and CDR2 FQNEAQ (reference sequence). CDR3 size: 15 residues. The V and J ends lost 1 base and 5 bases respectively, with 13 bases between them.

The chain has TRBV4-1 and TRBJ1-1; maybe TRBD1 (6 bases). The germline V gene has CDR1 MGHRA and CDR2 YSYEKL. The CDR3 totals 17 residues. V dropped 1 base and J dropped 0 bases, with 15 bases sitting between them. The CDR3 sequence is CASSQALQTGLNTEAFF. For the CDR3, the DNA is TGCGCCAGCAGCCAAGCCCTTCAGACAGGTCTGAACACTGAAGCTTTCTTT.

This clone was observed a few times. This chain uses TRBV9 with TRBJ1-1; 7 nucleotides line up with TRBD1. Germline V gene data show CDR1 as SGDLS and CDR2 as YYNGEE. The CDR3 has 16 residues. The J segment lost 0 bases and the V segment lost 0 bases, leaving 5 bases of the junction unmatched. The CDR3 loop is CASSVAGGRMNTEAFF. CDR3 in DNA: TGTGCCAGCAGCGTAGCAGGGGGACGGATGAACACTGAAGCTTTCTTT. Filled out from reference TRBV9 and TRBJ1-1, the complete variable domain reads DSGVTQTPKHLITATGQRVTLRCSPRSGDLSVYWYQQSLDQGLQFLIQYYNGEERAKGNILERFSAQQFPDLHSELNLSSLELGDSALYFCASSVAGGRMNTEAFFGQGTRLTVV.

The CDR3 DNA reads as TGTGCCAGCAGGGCTTCCCCCACAGATACGCAGTATTTT. Its translation: CASRASPTDTQYF. The chain couples TRBV27 to TRBJ2-3; D call uncertain. Germline CDR1 is MNHEY and CDR2 is SMNVEV (reference sequence). Trimming left V 6 bases short and J 2 bases short, with 9 bases between. There are 13 residues in the CDR3.

This clone was counted only a few times. The V call is TRBV5-6, the J call TRBJ1-6; 10 nucleotides align to TRBD1. This CDR3 region has 15 residues. With V trimmed by 4 bases and J by 8 bases, 6 bases remained unmatched. Germline V lookup: CDR1 SGHDT, CDR2 YYEEEE. The chain's CDR3 is CASSRDGTGDSPLHF. The CDR3 DNA is TGTGCCAGCAGCCGAGACGGGACAGGGGATTCACCCCTCCACTTT.

There are a few counts of this clone. The chain has TRBV28 and TRBJ1-5; the match to TRBD1 covers 7 bases. The CDR3 loop spans 14 amino acids. V shed 6 bases and J 2 bases; nucleotides not matched to a gene: 4. Germline V lookup: CDR1 MDHEN, CDR2 SYDVKM. CDR3 nucleotides: TGTGCCAGCAGACGAGACAGGGGCAATCAGCCCCAGCATTTT. It codes for CASRRDRGNQPQHF.

This clone was seen once. The rearrangement joins TRBV6-4 to TRBJ1-1; D gene unclear. V was shortened by 2 bases and J by 1 base, with 11 bases between the two germline ends. CDR1 and CDR2 from the germline V gene are MRHNA and SNTAGT. This CDR3 comprises 15 residues. CDR3 DNA: TGTGCCAGCAGTGACCTGGGCGGGCAGAACACTGAAGCTTTCTTT. Translated: CASSDLGGQNTEAFF.

The chain employs TRBV9 and TRBJ2-2, with D perhaps TRBD2 (6 bases). The CDR3 has 16 amino acids. Trimming left V 0 bases short and J 3 bases short, with 12 bases between. Germline CDR1 SGDLS, CDR2 YYNGEE. The CDR3 DNA reads as TGTGCCAGCAGCGTAGTTCCTAGCGCTCACACCGGGGAGCTGTTTTTT. It yields the protein CASSVVPSAHTGELFF.

The V gene is TRBV7-2, the J gene TRBJ1-2, with 8 bases that match TRBD1. Germline V gene data show CDR1 as SGHTA and CDR2 as FQGNSA. V lost 2 bases to trimming and J lost 6 bases; unmatched junction nucleotides: 8. This CDR3 has 15 amino acids. CDR3 sequence reads: CASSLLTGGKDGYTF. In nucleotides, the CDR3 is TGTGCCAGCAGCTTACTTACAGGGGGGAAGGATGGCTACACCTTC. Supplemented by reference TRBV7-2 and TRBJ1-2, the full variable domain reads GAGVSQSPSNKVTEKGKDVELRCDPISGHTALYWYRQSLGQGLEFLIYFQGNSAPDKSGLPSDRFSAERTGGSVSTLTIQRTQQEDSAVYLCASSLLTGGKDGYTFGSGTRLTVV.